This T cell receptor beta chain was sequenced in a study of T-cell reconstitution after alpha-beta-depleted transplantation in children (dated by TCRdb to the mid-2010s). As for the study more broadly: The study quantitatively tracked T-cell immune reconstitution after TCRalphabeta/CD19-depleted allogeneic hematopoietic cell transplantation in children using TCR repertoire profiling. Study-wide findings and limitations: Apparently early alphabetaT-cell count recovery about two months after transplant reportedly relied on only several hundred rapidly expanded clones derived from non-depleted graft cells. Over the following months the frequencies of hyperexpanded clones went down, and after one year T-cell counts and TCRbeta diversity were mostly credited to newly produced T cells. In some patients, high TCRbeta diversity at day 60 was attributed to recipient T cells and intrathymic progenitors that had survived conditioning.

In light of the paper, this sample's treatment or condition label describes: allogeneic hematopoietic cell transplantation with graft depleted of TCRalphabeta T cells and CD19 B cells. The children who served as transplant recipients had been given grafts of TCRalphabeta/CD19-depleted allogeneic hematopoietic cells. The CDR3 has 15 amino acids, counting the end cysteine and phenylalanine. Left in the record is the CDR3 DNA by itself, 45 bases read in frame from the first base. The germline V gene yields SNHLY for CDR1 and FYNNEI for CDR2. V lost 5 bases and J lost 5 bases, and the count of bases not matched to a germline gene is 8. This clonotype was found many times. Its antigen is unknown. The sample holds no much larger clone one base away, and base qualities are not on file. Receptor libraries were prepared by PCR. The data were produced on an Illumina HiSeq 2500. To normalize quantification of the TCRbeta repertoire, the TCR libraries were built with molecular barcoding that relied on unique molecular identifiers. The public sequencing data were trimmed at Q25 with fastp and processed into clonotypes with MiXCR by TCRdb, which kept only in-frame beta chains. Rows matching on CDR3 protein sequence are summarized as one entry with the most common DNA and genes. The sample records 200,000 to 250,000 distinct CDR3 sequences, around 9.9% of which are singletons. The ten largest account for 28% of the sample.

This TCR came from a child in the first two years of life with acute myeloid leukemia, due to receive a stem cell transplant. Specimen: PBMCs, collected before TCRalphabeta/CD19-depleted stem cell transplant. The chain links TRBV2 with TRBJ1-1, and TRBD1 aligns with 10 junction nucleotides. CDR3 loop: CASSRQGAENTEAFF. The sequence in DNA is TGTGCCAGCAGTAGACAGGGGGCAGAAAATACTGAAGCTTTCTTT.